Presented here are 16 T cell receptor beta chains from one specimen sequenced in a study of cytomegalovirus exposure and HLA in healthy donors. Use of 60 Vbeta and 13 Jbeta primers characterized the PCR. Clones were sequenced by immunoSEQ multiplex PCR, and TCRdb holds only the in-frame ones, with some missing. The sample includes fewer than 70,000 clones. Sequences were obtained from PBMCs. Receptor source: a man aged 25-40 years in good health and CMV-seropositive.

The chain combines TRBV19 with TRBJ2-3; the match to TRBD2 covers 9 bases. CDR1 LNHDA and CDR2 SQIVND come from the germline V gene (reference sequence). V was pared by 4 bases and J by 0 bases, with 2 bases of the junction left unmatched. The CDR3 spans 15 residues. CDR3 nucleotides: TGTGCCAGTAGTAGACTAGCGGCTAGCACAGATACGCAGTATTTT. Residues: CASSRLAASTDTQYF.

The chain couples TRBV11-2 to TRBJ1-2; D is ambiguous. Trimming cost V 8 bases and J 4 bases, with 14 bases left between them. CDR3 length: 13 amino acids. Germline V gene data show CDR1 as SGHAT and CDR2 as FQNNGV. The CDR3 here is CASRRTESYGYTF. The CDR3 DNA reads TGTGCCAGCCGTCGCACAGAGAGCTATGGCTACACCTTC. Using reference TRBV11-2 and TRBJ1-2 for the parts outside the CDR3, the full variable domain is EAGVAQSPRYKIIEKRQSVAFWCNPISGHATLYWYQQILGQGPKLLIQFQNNGVVDDSQLPKDRFSAERLKGVDSTLKIQPAKLEDSAVYLCASRRTESYGYTFGSGTRLTVV.

CDR3 loop: CASSQTGNTEAFF. As DNA, the CDR3 is TGCGCCAGCAGCCAAACAGGGAACACTGAAGCTTTCTTT. The chain is built from TRBV5-1 and TRBJ1-1; TRBD1 is a possible D gene (5 bases). Looked up from germline, CDR1 is SGHRS and CDR2 is YFSETQ. The CDR3 length is 13 residues. Between the trimmed V and J ends, which lost 4 bases and 1 base, there was a span of 8 bases.

V usage is TRBV5-6 and J usage is TRBJ1-2, with a possible D match to TRBD1 (6 bases). V lost 3 bases and J 2 bases, leaving 23 bases between the germline ends. The CDR3 loop spans 18 amino acids. The germline CDR1 and CDR2 sequences are SGHDT and YYEEEE. This CDR3 reads CASSWEDGTPGGNYGYTF. CDR3 DNA: TGTGCCAGCAGCTGGGAAGATGGGACACCTGGGGGAAACTATGGCTACACCTTC.

The CDR3 DNA reads TGCGCCAGCAGCACGGTCGACGGGGTGGGGACCCAGTACTTC. As protein: CASSTVDGVGTQYF. The rearrangement joins TRBV5-1 to TRBJ2-5, with D possibly matching TRBD2 (5 bases). Deletions cut 4 bases from V and 7 bases from J, with 17 bases between. The CDR3 spans 14 residues. Germline CDR1 is SGHRS and CDR2 is YFSETQ.

The V gene is TRBV30, the J gene TRBJ2-7; D is perhaps TRBD1 (5 bases). Germline V gene lookup returns CDR1 GTSNPN and CDR2 SVGIG (reference sequence). The CDR3 contains 12 residues. V lost 1 base, J lost 2 bases, and 6 bases lay in between. The CDR3 region has the DNA TGTGCCTGGAGTGGACAGACCTACGAGCAGTACTTC. It yields the protein CAWSGQTYEQYF.

The chain couples TRBV18 to TRBJ1-5; D is possibly TRBD1 (6 bases). Germline assignment: CDR1 KGHSH and CDR2 LQKENI. The CDR3 extends over 14 amino acids. The V end lost 6 bases, the J end lost 7 bases, and 16 bases lay between the germline ends. In DNA form, the CDR3 reads TGTGCCAGCTCCCAAGGGGGAGTTGGGCAGCCCCAGCATTTT. Amino acids: CASSQGGVGQPQHF.

The chain carries TRBV4-1 and TRBJ2-5; 14 bases are a match to TRBD2. There are 18 residues in the CDR3. J was trimmed by 4 bases and V by 1 base; bases with no gene match: 8. Germline values: CDR1 MGHRA, CDR2 YSYEKL. Here the CDR3 reads CASSQVGTSGRRAETQYF. DNA for the CDR3: TGCGCCAGCAGCCAAGTAGGGACTAGCGGGAGAAGGGCAGAGACCCAGTACTTC.

The J gene is TRBJ1-5, the V gene TRBV10-3; D gene uncertain. There are 16 residues in the CDR3. Germline values: CDR1 ENHRY, CDR2 SYGVKD. V was pared by 0 bases and J by 2 bases, with 11 bases between. CDR3 DNA: TGTGCCATCAGTGAGTCGTTGGAGACTGGCAATCAGCCCCAGCATTTT. Amino acid sequence: CAISESLETGNQPQHF.

J is TRBJ2-3 and V is TRBV4-1; 10 positions agree with TRBD1. CDR1 and CDR2 from the germline V gene are MGHRA and YSYEKL. The CDR3 length is 16 residues. The V gene end was trimmed by 4 bases and the J gene end by 3 bases; junction bases not matched to a gene: 7. As DNA, the CDR3 is TGCGCCAGCAGCCCCGAGCCGGGACAGGGGACAGATACGCAGTATTTT. This sequence encodes CASSPEPGQGTDTQYF.

This chain connects TRBV2 to TRBJ2-7; 8 nucleotides match TRBD1. This CDR3 contains 15 residues. The germline V gene has CDR1 SNHLY and CDR2 FYNNEI. J was trimmed by 3 bases and V by 6 bases; bases with no gene match: 10. The CDR3 region has the DNA TGTGCCAGCAGCTTCGGAGGACAGGGAGTCTACGAGCAGTACTTC. Residues: CASSFGGQGVYEQYF.

The V call is TRBV2, the J call TRBJ1-6; the D is unclear. Trimming stripped 6 bases from V and 0 bases from J, with 9 bases between. The germline CDR1 and CDR2 sequences are SNHLY and FYNNEI. This CDR3 has 15 residues. CDR3 coding DNA: TGTGCCAGCAGACAACAGAGCTCCTATAATTCACCCCTCCACTTT. It specifies CASRQQSSYNSPLHF.

The chain combines TRBV5-1 with TRBJ2-1; 7 positions match TRBD1. The CDR3 covers 11 residues. Trimming took 7 bases from V and 8 from J; bases not matched to a gene: 3. CDR1 is SGHRS and CDR2 is YFSETQ in the germline V gene. The CDR3, as DNA: TGCGCCAGCTTGCAGGGGGATGAGCAGTTCTTC. As protein: CASLQGDEQFF.

The V and J genes are TRBV7-3 and TRBJ2-3; no definite D call. The germline V and J ends were trimmed by 1 base and 0 bases, with 8 bases remaining between them. This CDR3 comprises 15 residues. Germline CDR1 reads SGHTA; CDR2 reads FQGTGA. This chain's CDR3 is CASSLMSLSTDTQYF. CDR3 coding DNA: TGTGCCAGCAGCTTAATGTCTCTTAGCACAGATACGCAGTATTTT.

The rearrangement joins TRBV4-1 to TRBJ1-1; D is uncertain. V lost 3 bases, J lost 2 bases, and 19 bases lay in between. This CDR3 has 17 amino acids. Germline values: CDR1 MGHRA, CDR2 YSYEKL. The DNA of the CDR3 is TGCGCCAGCAGCCAGGCCCGAAATTGGGGAGTCAACACTGAAGCTTTCTTT. Protein: CASSQARNWGVNTEAFF.

CDR3: CATSRVVSAGGTEAFF. For the CDR3, the DNA is TGTGCCACCAGCAGAGTAGTGAGCGCGGGAGGCACTGAAGCTTTCTTT. This chain connects TRBV15 to TRBJ1-1; D is unclear. CDR3 size: 16 residues. Germline CDR1 reads LNHNV; CDR2 reads YYDKDF (reference sequence). Trimming removed 1 base from V and 4 bases from J, with 16 bases in between.